What follows is one T cell receptor (beta chain) and its context. Its antigen target is currently unknown. Per-base quality was not reported, and no clone a single base away is much larger than it. Receptors were amplified or captured by PCR. The sequencer listed for this sample is Illumina HiSeq 2500. TCR library preparation used molecular barcoding, with unique molecular identifiers applied to normalize quantification of the TCRbeta repertoire. Using fastp at Q25 and MiXCR, TCRdb reprocessed the public reads and kept productive beta chains. Duplicate CDR3 protein sequences are folded into a single record with the most common DNA and genes. Within this sample are around 410,000 distinct CDR3 sequences, with approximately 10% of them counted one time only. Over 4.5% of the sample is taken by the ten largest. The data originate from a study of T-cell reconstitution after alpha-beta-depleted transplantation in children (dated by TCRdb to the mid-2010s). In terms of the full investigation: Using TCR repertoire profiling, the study followed T-cell immune reconstitution in a quantitative way in children after TCRalphabeta/CD19-depleted allogeneic hematopoietic cell transplantation.

V loses 6 bases at its end and J loses 3 bases; junction bases beyond the gene matches: 11. The CDR3 numbers 18 residues from cysteine through phenylalanine. Here the CDR3 DNA is all that survives: 54 bases in frame from base 1. The germline V gene encodes CDR1 MNHEY and CDR2 SMNVEV (reference sequence). Sequenced here: PBMCs from the stem cell graft donor, sampled from the stem cell graft. This chain joins TRBV27 to TRBJ2-1, with TRBD2 matching 13 junction bases. This receptor was obtained from a human donor who donated a stem cell graft to a child with acute myeloid leukemia. The DNA sequence reads TGTGCCAGCAGCCCCCGCACGACTAGCGGGAGGTTCTACAATGAGCAGTTCTTC. This sequence encodes CASSPRTTSGRFYNEQFF.